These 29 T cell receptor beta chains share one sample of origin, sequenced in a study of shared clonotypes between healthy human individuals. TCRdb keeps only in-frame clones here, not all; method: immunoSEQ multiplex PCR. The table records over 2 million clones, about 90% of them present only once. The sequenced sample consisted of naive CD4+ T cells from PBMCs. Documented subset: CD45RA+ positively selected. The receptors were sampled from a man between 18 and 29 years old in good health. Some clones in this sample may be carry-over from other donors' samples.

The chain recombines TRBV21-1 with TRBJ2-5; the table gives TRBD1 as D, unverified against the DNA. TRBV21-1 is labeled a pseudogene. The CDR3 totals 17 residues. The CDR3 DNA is TGTGCCAGCAGCAAGGACCGGGACATACAATACAAGGAGACCCAGTACTTC. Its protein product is CASSKDRDIQYKETQYF.

The CDR3 DNA reads as TGTGCCAGCAGCTTAGCTAGCGGGAGCTTTGGAGATACGCAGTATTTT. This codes for CASSLASGSFGDTQYF. This rearrangement joins TRBV7-6 to TRBJ2-3, with 9 bases identical to TRBD2. The germline gives CDR1 SGHVS, CDR2 FNYEAQ. Unmatched junction bases numbered 6, after V lost 0 bases and J lost 5 bases. This CDR3 has 16 amino acids.

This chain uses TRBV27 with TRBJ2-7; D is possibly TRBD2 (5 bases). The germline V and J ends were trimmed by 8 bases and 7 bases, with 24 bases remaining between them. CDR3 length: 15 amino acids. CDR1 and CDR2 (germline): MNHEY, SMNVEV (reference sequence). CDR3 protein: CASSFLRARAAEQYF. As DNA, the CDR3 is TGTGCCAGCTCCTTCCTCCGAGCGAGGGCTGCAGAGCAGTACTTC.

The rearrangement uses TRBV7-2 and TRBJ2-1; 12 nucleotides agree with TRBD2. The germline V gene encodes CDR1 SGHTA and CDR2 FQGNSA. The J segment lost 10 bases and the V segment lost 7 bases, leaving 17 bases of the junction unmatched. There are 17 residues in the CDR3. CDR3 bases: TGTGCCAGCACCACTACCGAAGGACTAGCGGGGCTGAGGGAGCAGTTCTTC. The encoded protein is CASTTTEGLAGLREQFF.

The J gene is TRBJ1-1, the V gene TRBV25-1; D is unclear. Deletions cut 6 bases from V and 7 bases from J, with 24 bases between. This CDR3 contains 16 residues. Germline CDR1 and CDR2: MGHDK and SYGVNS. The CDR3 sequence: CASSPNGQTNKVEAFF. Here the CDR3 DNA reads TGTGCCAGCAGCCCCAACGGCCAGACAAATAAAGTTGAAGCTTTCTTT.

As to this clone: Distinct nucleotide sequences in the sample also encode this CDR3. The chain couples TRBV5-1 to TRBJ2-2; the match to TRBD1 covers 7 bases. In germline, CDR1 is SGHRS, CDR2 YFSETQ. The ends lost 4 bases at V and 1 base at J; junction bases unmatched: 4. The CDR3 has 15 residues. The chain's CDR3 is CASSPRTGNTGELFF. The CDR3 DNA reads TGCGCCAGCAGCCCAAGGACAGGGAACACCGGGGAGCTGTTTTTT.

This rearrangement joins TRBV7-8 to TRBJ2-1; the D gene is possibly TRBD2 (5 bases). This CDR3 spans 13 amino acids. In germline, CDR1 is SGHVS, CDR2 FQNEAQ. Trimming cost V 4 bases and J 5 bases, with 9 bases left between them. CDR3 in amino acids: CASSSRGDNEQFF. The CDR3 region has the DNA TGTGCCAGCAGCTCACGGGGTGACAATGAGCAGTTCTTC.

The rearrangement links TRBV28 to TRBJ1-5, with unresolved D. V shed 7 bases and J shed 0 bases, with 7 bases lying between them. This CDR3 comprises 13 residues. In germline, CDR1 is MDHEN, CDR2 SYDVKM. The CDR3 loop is CASNYNSNQPQHF. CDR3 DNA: TGTGCCAGCAACTACAATAGCAATCAGCCCCAGCATTTT.

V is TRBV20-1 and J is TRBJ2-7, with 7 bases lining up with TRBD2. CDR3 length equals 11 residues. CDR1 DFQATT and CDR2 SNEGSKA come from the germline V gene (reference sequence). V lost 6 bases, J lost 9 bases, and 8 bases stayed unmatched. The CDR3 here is CSALLREGQYF. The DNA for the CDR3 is TGCAGTGCACTACTTAGGGAGGGGCAGTACTTC.

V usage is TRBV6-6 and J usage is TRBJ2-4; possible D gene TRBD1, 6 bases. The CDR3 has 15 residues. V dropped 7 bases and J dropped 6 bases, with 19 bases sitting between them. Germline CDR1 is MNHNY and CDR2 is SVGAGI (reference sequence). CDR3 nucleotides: TGTGCCAGCAAAAACGAAGGGGGACACTTAAACATTCAGTACTTC. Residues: CASKNEGGHLNIQYF.

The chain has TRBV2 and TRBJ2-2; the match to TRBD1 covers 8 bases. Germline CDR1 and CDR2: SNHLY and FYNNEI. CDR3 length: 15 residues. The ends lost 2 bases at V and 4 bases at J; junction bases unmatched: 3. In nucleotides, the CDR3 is TGTGCCAGCAGTGAACAGGGGGCGAGCACCGGGGAGCTGTTTTTT. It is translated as CASSEQGASTGELFF.

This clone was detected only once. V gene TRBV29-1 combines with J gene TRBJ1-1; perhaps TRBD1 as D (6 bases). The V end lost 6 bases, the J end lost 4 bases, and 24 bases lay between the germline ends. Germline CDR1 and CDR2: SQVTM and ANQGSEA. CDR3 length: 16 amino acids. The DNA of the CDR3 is TGCAGCGTGACCCAAACCTTGGGGGGGGCGCGCACTGAAGCTTTCTTT. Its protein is CSVTQTLGGARTEAFF.

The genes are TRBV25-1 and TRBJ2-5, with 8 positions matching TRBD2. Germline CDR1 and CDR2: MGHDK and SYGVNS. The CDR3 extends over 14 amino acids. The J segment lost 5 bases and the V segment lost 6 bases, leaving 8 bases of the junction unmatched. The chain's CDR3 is CASSAAGGAETQYF. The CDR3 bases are TGTGCCAGCAGCGCGGCGGGGGGCGCGGAGACCCAGTACTTC. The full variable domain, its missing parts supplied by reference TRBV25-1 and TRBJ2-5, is EADIYQTPRYLVIGTGKKITLECSQTMGHDKMYWYQQDPGMELHLIHYSYGVNSTEKGDLSSESTVSRIRTEHFPLTLESARPSHTSQYLCASSAAGGAETQYFGPGTRLLVL.

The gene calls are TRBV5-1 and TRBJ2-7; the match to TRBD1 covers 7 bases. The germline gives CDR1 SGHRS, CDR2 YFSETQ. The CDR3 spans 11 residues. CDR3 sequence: CASSYGTANKV. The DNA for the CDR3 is TGCGCCAGCAGTTACGGGACAGCCAACAAGGTC.

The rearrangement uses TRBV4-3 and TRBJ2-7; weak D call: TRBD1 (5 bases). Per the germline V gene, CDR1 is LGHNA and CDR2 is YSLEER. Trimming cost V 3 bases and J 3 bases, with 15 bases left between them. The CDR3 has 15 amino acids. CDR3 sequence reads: CASSHGLTEDYEQYF. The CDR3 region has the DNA TGCGCCAGCAGCCACGGCCTGACAGAGGACTACGAGCAGTACTTC.

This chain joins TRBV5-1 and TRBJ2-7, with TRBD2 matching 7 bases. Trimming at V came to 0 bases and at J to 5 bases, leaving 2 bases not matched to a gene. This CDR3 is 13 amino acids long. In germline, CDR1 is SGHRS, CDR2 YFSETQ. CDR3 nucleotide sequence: TGCGCCAGCAGCTTGGGGGAGGGCCACGAGCAGTACTTC. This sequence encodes CASSLGEGHEQYF.

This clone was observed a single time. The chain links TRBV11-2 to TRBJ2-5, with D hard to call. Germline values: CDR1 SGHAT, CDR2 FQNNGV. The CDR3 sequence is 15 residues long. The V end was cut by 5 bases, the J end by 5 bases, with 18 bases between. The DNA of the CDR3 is TGTGCCAGCAGCCCCGCCGGGCGGCTCAGGGAGACCCAGTACTTC. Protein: CASSPAGRLRETQYF.

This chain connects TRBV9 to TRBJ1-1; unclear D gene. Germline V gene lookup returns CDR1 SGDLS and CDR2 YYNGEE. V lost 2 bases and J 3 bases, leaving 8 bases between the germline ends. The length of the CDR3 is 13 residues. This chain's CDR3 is CASSVHGDTEAFF. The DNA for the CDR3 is TGTGCCAGCAGCGTTCACGGTGACACTGAAGCTTTCTTT. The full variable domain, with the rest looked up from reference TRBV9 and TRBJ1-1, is DSGVTQTPKHLITATGQRVTLRCSPRSGDLSVYWYQQSLDQGLQFLIQYYNGEERAKGNILERFSAQQFPDLHSELNLSSLELGDSALYFCASSVHGDTEAFFGQGTRLTVV.

CDR3 DNA: TGTGCCAGCAGCTTAGCGCTTCTGAGCACAGGGGGCGCTTATGGCTACACCTTC. Translating it yields CASSLALLSTGGAYGYTF. The V and J genes are TRBV7-8 and TRBJ1-2; 9 positions match TRBD1. The CDR3 extends over 18 amino acids. Germline V lookup: CDR1 SGHVS, CDR2 FQNEAQ. After removal of 0 bases from V and 5 bases from J, the junction contained 13 bases not matched to a gene.

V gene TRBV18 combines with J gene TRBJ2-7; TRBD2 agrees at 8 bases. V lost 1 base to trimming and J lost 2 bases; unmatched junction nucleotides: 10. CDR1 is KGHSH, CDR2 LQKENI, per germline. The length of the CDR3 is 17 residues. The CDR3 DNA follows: TGTGCCAGCTCACCACAAAGCCTGACTAGCGATCCCTACGAGCAGTACTTC. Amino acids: CASSPQSLTSDPYEQYF. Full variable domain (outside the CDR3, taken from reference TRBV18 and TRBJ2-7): NAGVMQNPRHLVRRRGQEARLRCSPMKGHSHVYWYRQLPEEGLKFMVYLQKENIIDESGMPKERFSAEFPKEGPSILRIQQVVRGDSAAYFCASSPQSLTSDPYEQYFGPGTRLTVT.

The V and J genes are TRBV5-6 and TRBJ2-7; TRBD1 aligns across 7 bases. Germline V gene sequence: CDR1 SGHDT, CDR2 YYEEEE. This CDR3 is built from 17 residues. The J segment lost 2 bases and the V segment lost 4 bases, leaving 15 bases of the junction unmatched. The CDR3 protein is CASSIPQGKGATYEQYF. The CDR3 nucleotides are TGTGCCAGCAGCATACCACAGGGGAAGGGGGCCACCTACGAGCAGTACTTC.

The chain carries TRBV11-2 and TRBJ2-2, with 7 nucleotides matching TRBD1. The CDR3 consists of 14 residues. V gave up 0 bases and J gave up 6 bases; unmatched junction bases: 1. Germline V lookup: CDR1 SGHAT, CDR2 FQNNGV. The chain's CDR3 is CASSLDGQAGELFF. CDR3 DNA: TGTGCCAGCAGCTTAGACGGACAGGCCGGGGAGCTGTTTTTT.

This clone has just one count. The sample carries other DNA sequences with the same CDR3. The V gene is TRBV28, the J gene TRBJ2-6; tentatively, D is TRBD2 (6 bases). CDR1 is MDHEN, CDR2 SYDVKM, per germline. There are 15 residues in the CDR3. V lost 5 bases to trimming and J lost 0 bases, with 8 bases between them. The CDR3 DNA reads TGTGCCAGCAGTACCGGGGGCTCTGGGGCCAACGTCCTGACTTTC. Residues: CASSTGGSGANVLTF.

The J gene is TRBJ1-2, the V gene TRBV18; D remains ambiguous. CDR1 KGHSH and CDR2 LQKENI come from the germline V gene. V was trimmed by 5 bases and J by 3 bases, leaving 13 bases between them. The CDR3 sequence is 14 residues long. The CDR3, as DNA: TGTGCCAGCTCAGGGCCGGGAAAAGACTATGGCTACACCTTC. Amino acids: CASSGPGKDYGYTF.

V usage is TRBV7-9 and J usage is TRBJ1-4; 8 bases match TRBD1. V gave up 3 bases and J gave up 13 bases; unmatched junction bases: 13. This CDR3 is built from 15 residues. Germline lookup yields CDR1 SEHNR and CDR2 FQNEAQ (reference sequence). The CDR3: CASSFGQGPSYGLFF. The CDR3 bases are TGTGCCAGCAGCTTTGGACAGGGTCCATCTTATGGACTGTTTTTT.

The CDR3 bases are TGTGCCAGCAGCTTTACGGGAGGGCCTAAGATCGGCGTTACGCAGTATTTT. Amino acid sequence: CASSFTGGPKIGVTQYF. The V and J genes are TRBV11-2 and TRBJ2-3, with 8 bases matching TRBD2. This CDR3 has 17 residues. From germline, CDR1 is SGHAT and CDR2 FQNNGV. V was pared by 3 bases and J by 8 bases, with 16 bases of the junction left unmatched. Based on the CDR3 plus reference TRBV11-2 and TRBJ2-3, the full variable domain is EAGVAQSPRYKIIEKRQSVAFWCNPISGHATLYWYQQILGQGPKLLIQFQNNGVVDDSQLPKDRFSAERLKGVDSTLKIQPAKLEDSAVYLCASSFTGGPKIGVTQYFGPGTRLTVL.

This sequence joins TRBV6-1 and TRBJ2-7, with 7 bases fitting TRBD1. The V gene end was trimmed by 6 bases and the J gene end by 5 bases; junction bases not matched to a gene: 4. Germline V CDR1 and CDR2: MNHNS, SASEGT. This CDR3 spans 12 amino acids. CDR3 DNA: TGTGCCAGCAGCTTAACAGGGGACGAGCAGTACTTC. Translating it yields CASSLTGDEQYF.

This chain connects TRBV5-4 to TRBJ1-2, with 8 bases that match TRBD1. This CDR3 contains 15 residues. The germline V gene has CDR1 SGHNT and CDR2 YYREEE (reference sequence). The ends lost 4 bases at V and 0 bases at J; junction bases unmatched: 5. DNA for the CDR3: TGTGCCAGCAGCATAGGACAGGGAGCTAACTATGGCTACACCTTC. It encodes CASSIGQGANYGYTF.

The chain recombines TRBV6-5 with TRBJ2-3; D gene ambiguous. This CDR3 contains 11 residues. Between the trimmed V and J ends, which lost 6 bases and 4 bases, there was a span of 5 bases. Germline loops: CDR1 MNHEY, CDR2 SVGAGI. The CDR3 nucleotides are TGTGCCAGCAGGAAGGCAGATACGCAGTATTTT. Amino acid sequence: CASRKADTQYF.